This passage covers 18 T cell receptor beta chains from one sample sequenced in a study of T cell repertoires in cytomegalovirus infection. No antigens are known for them. TCRdb recomputed calls from the reads with MiXCR, one row per CDR3 protein. The table lists 90,000 to 130,000 distinct CDR3 sequences, roughly a tenth of them singletons. Source material: PBMCs, sequenced either directly or after in vitro stimulation (not recorded which). All receptors derive from a human donor in good health (CMV status not recorded). Some clones in this sample may be carry-over from other donors' samples.

This clonotype was detected a few times. J is TRBJ2-5 and V is TRBV2; no clear D gene. CDR3 length: 13 residues. CDR1 SNHLY and CDR2 FYNNEI come from the germline V gene. The V end was cut by 3 bases, the J end by 4 bases, with 9 bases between. CDR3 nucleotide sequence: TGTGCCAGCAGTGAGGGTCGCCGAGAGACCCAGTACTTC. Translated: CASSEGRRETQYF.

The chain employs TRBV19 and TRBJ1-1; 10 bases fit TRBD1. Germline V gene data show CDR1 as LNHDA and CDR2 as SQIVND (reference sequence). Trimming at V came to 4 bases and at J to 5 bases, leaving 4 bases not matched to a gene. The CDR3 is 14 amino acids. The CDR3: CASSRQGAGTEAFF. For the CDR3, the DNA is TGTGCCAGTAGTAGACAGGGGGCTGGAACTGAAGCTTTCTTT.

This clonotype was counted ten times or more. V is TRBV4-1 and J is TRBJ1-2, with D uncertain. CDR1 and CDR2 (germline): MGHRA, YSYEKL. The CDR3 spans 18 residues. V lost 1 base, J lost 5 bases, and 23 bases lay in between. In DNA form, the CDR3 reads TGCGCCAGCAGCCAAGTCGACATGGGGTTGGCAGCCCCATATGGCTACACCTTC. Protein sequence: CASSQVDMGLAAPYGYTF.

This clonotype appeared many times. The gene calls are TRBV7-9 and TRBJ1-2; TRBD1 agrees at 12 bases. V shed 5 bases, J shed 4 bases, and the junction held 5 bases outside the gene matches. The CDR3 spans 15 residues. In germline, CDR1 is SEHNR, CDR2 FQNEAQ (reference sequence). The CDR3 here is CASSPGQGAGYGYTF. CDR3 DNA: TGTGCCAGCAGCCCGGGACAGGGGGCAGGCTATGGCTACACCTTC.

This clonotype was picked up many times. This chain connects TRBV19 to TRBJ1-3; D gene unclear. V shed 8 bases and J shed 4 bases, with 12 bases lying between them. This CDR3 comprises 13 residues. Looked up from germline, CDR1 is LNHDA and CDR2 is SQIVND (reference sequence). The CDR3 reads CASGRGSGNTIYF. In nucleotides, the CDR3 is TGTGCCAGTGGACGAGGGTCCGGAAACACCATATATTTT.

This clonotype was seen ten or more times. The J gene is TRBJ1-4, the V gene TRBV7-2; D uncertain. V lost 1 base and J lost 0, with 9 bases in between. The length of the CDR3 is 16 residues. The germline gives CDR1 SGHTA, CDR2 FQGNSA. The CDR3 DNA reads as TGTGCCAGCAGCTTAGTTGTGCGGGCAACTAATGAAAAACTGTTTTTT. Translation gives CASSLVVRATNEKLFF. Full variable domain (rest looked up from reference TRBV7-2 and TRBJ1-4): GAGVSQSPSNKVTEKGKDVELRCDPISGHTALYWYRQSLGQGLEFLIYFQGNSAPDKSGLPSDRFSAERTGGSVSTLTIQRTQQEDSAVYLCASSLVVRATNEKLFFGSGTQLSVL.

This clonotype was seen only a few times. This sequence joins TRBV20-1 and TRBJ2-5, with D possibly being TRBD2 (6 bases). There are 11 residues in the CDR3. The germline V gene has CDR1 DFQATT and CDR2 SNEGSKA (reference sequence). Here the CDR3 DNA reads TGCAGCGGGAGAGGCGGGGAGACCCAGTACTTC. As protein: CSGRGGETQYF.

A word on this clonotype: A read error is likely, as this CDR3 ends without the conserved phenylalanine or tryptophan. This chain uses TRBV12-3 or TRBV12-4 with TRBJ2-1, with TRBD2 matching over 10 bases. Trimming cost V 6 bases and J 7 bases; bases outside gene matches: 15. The CDR3 has 17 amino acids. The CDR3 reads CASSDKPGSGRLNEQFL. CDR3 DNA: TGTGCCAGCAGCGATAAACCAGGTAGCGGGAGGTTGAATGAGCAGTTCTTA.

There are many counts of this clonotype. The CDR3 spells CASRQGWRETQYF. As DNA, the CDR3 is TGTGCCAGCAGACAGGGGTGGAGGGAGACCCAGTACTTC. The V call is TRBV7-2, the J call TRBJ2-5; 7 bases align to TRBD1. Germline V CDR1 and CDR2: SGHTA, FQGNSA. Trimming removed 6 bases from V and 5 bases from J; junction bases left unmatched: 6. This CDR3 comprises 13 residues.

This clonotype was detected only once. A single base separates this from a much larger clone, so it may be a read error. The chain joins TRBV4-3 to TRBJ2-7; TRBD2 matches 10 bases. The CDR3 length is 15 residues. Germline lookup yields CDR1 LGHNA and CDR2 YSLEER. The CDR3 coding sequence is TGCGCCGGCAGCCAAGCCCTAGCGGGAGCTTACGAGCAGTACTTC. Residues: CAGSQALAGAYEQYF.

This clonotype was counted ten times or more. The junction departs from germline at one end; a sequencing error may be responsible. V gene TRBV6-2 or TRBV6-3 combines with J gene TRBJ2-7; a weak D match, TRBD1 (6 bases). The CDR3 runs 15 residues. Per the germline V gene, CDR1 is MNHEY and CDR2 is SVGEGT. Here the CDR3 reads CASSYWGHGYYEQYF. In DNA, the CDR3 is TGTGCCAGCAGCTACTGGGGACATGGCTACTACGAGCAGTACTTC.

With regard to this clonotype: A junction end diverges from the germline sequence, so it may reflect a read error. This CDR3 is CASRAGTSGWRGF. Here the CDR3 DNA reads TGTGCCAGCAGAGCCGGGACTAGCGGGTGGAGGGGCTTC. The rearrangement uses TRBV28 and TRBJ2-5, with 12 bases lining up with TRBD2. CDR3 size: 13 residues. Germline values: CDR1 MDHEN, CDR2 SYDVKM.

This clonotype was observed a few times. V gene TRBV27 combines with J gene TRBJ1-1, with D unclear. The CDR3 sequence is 11 residues long. With 5 bases removed from V and 7 bases from J, the gap between germline ends came to 8 bases. Germline V gene lookup returns CDR1 MNHEY and CDR2 SMNVEV (reference sequence). This CDR3 reads CASSGPGEAFF. For the CDR3, the DNA is TGTGCCAGCAGTGGTCCGGGTGAAGCTTTCTTT.

This clonotype was recorded at least ten times. The rearrangement joins TRBV6-5 to TRBJ1-3, with TRBD1 as a possible D gene (5 bases). The CDR3 has 16 residues. Between the trimmed V and J ends, which lost 5 bases and 0 bases, there was a span of 14 bases. Germline values: CDR1 MNHEY, CDR2 SVGAGI. CDR3 nucleotide sequence: TGTGCCAGCAGTCGAGCCCGGACACCCTCTGGAAACACCATATATTTT. This sequence encodes CASSRARTPSGNTIYF.

The chain couples TRBV20-1 to TRBJ2-3, with D perhaps TRBD2 (5 bases). V dropped 3 bases and J dropped 4 bases, with 17 bases sitting between them. The CDR3 consists of 15 residues. The germline CDR1 and CDR2 sequences are DFQATT and SNEGSKA (reference sequence). CDR3 amino acids: CSARSLAREPDTQYF. CDR3 nucleotide sequence: TGCAGTGCTAGGTCGCTAGCACGGGAACCAGATACGCAGTATTTT.

This clonotype was counted a few times. This chain joins TRBV4-2 and TRBJ2-3; the match to TRBD2 covers 11 bases. This CDR3 has 16 residues. V dropped 0 bases and J dropped 4; count of bases not matched to a gene: 3. Germline CDR1 is LGHNA and CDR2 is YNFKEQ. The CDR3 DNA follows: TGTGCCAGCAGCCAAGATCTAGCGGGAGGTGCAGATACGCAGTATTTT. Translating it yields CASSQDLAGGADTQYF.

The chain uses TRBV20-1 and TRBJ2-2; 10 bases map to TRBD2. The CDR3 runs to 15 residues. Losses at the gene ends were 2 bases for V and 7 bases for J; bases not matched to a gene: 7. Per the germline V gene, CDR1 is DFQATT and CDR2 is SNEGSKA (reference sequence). The CDR3 spells CSARLAGAHGGELFF. The CDR3, as DNA: TGCAGTGCTAGACTAGCGGGGGCGCACGGCGGGGAGCTGTTTTTT.

This clonotype came up many times. This rearrangement joins TRBV4-1 to TRBJ2-5, with 9 bases that match TRBD2. V shed 0 bases, J shed 5 bases, and the junction held 10 bases outside the gene matches. The CDR3 consists of 17 residues. Germline-derived CDR1 and CDR2 are MGHRA and YSYEKL. As DNA, the CDR3 is TGCGCCAGCAGCCAAGAAGAGACTAGCGGATTTAGGGAGACCCAGTACTTC. This encodes CASSQEETSGFRETQYF.